This T cell receptor beta chain was documented in a study of T cells after yellow fever vaccination (dated by TCRdb to the late 2010s). Study-wide context: Libraries from fractions with low cell numbers were prepared with the SMART-Seq v4 Ultra Low Input RNA kit. Bulk TCR alpha and beta repertoires were sequenced longitudinally to track T-cell clones before and after primary and booster YFV17D yellow fever vaccination. The cohort comprised two healthy male donors, one aged 18 to 30 and one aged 30 to 40 years. Blood samples were taken at several timepoints before and after primary and secondary immunization, and bulk PBMC replicates and cell subsets were isolated. What the study reported, not specific to this receptor: After the booster, most of the clones that had expanded following primary vaccination were detected again (roughly 96% of CD4 and around 87% of CD8), which suggests that memory was broadly maintained. Compared with the primary T-cell response, the secondary T-cell response was weaker but faster, peaking on day 5 rather than day 15. A small share of clonotypes occurred in both CD4 and CD8 compartments, likely arising from convergent recombination. Because abundant contaminating clonotypes from the bulk population could be contained in FACS-sorted repertoires, computational filtering was required. Only a couple of donors were included in the study, so the extent to which the findings can be generalized is limited.

This sample's treatment or condition label indicates: live attenuated yellow fever vaccine strain. Two biological replicates of bulk PBMCs were collected at each blood-draw timepoint. PBMCs were isolated from peripheral blood using a standard Ficoll-Paque protocol. TriZol was used to extract RNA from bulk PBMCs, from CD4 and CD8 fractions, and from dextramer-positive and dextramer-negative fractions. Sequences LGHNT (CDR1) and FRNRAP (CDR2) are obtained from the germline V gene. The CDR3 covers 14 residues, taking in both the cysteine and the phenylalanine. Here the CDR3 DNA is all that survives: 42 bases in frame from base 1. Ends trimmed: V by 9 bases, J by 4 bases; bases unmatched to a gene: 10. Sequencing relied on an Illumina NovaSeq 6000. TCR cDNA was made using 5'RACE template switching, a step that added a universal primer site and unique molecular identifiers. Priming of cDNA synthesis was performed from both the TCR alpha and TCR beta constant segments. Library amplification used two PCR steps, and the second PCR step added sample barcodes and sequencing adapters. Libraries were sequenced on Illumina HiSeq 2500 (2x100 bp) or NovaSeq (2x150 bp). The study's own analysis went as follows. Demultiplexing of reads and collapsing into UMI consensus sequences were performed with MIGEC, and V(D)J alignment was carried out with MiXCR. Using edgeR on replicate PBMC samples, clonotypes were called vaccine-responding if FDR was below 0.01 and the log2 fold change was above 5 up to day 15. Each bulk clonotype was labeled CD4 or CD8 based on which sequenced repertoire, CD4 or CD8, contained the clonotype at higher abundance. TCRdb trimmed the raw reads at Q25, called clones with MiXCR and kept productive beta chains. Merged by CDR3 protein, the rows form single entries marked with the most common genes and DNA. The V and J calls here are based on TCRdb, not the publication. For this sample there are 400,000 to 450,000 distinct CDR3 sequences; roughly a sixth appear just once. 18% of the sample rests with the top ten.

Note on this clonotype: What this receptor recognizes is not known. No qualities accompany the bases; no much larger clone lies one base away.

This clonotype was obtained from a man aged 18-30 years who received the YFV17D yellow fever vaccine. The V gene is TRBV12-5 and the J gene is TRBJ2-3, with 7 junctional bases fitting TRBD1. The sequences come from PBMCs, collected before the yellow fever booster vaccination. The CDR3 has the sequence CASDGTASPDTQYF. The DNA reads TGTGCTAGCGACGGGACAGCGTCACCAGATACGCAGTATTTT.